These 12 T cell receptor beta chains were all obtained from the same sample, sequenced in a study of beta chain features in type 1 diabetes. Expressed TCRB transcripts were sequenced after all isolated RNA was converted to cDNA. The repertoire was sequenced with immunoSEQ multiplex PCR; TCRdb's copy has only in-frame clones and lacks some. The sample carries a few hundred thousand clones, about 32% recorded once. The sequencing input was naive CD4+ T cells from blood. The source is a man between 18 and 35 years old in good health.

In DNA form, the CDR3 reads TGTGCCAGCAGTCGCGGGACAGGGGCTCTCATCCAAGAGACCCAGTACTTC. Translated, it gives CASSRGTGALIQETQYF. The rearrangement uses TRBV7-6 and TRBJ2-5; TRBD1 matches 10 bases. The germline CDR1 and CDR2 sequences are SGHVS and FNYEAQ. This CDR3 has 17 amino acids. The J segment lost 1 base and the V segment lost 6 bases, leaving 11 bases of the junction unmatched. The variable domain in full, completed from reference TRBV7-6 and TRBJ2-5, reads GAGVSQSPRYKVTKRGQDVALRCDPISGHVSLYWYRQALGQGPEFLTYFNYEAQQDKSGLPNDRFSAERPEGSISTLTIQRTEQRDSAMYRCASSRGTGALIQETQYFGPGTRLLVL.

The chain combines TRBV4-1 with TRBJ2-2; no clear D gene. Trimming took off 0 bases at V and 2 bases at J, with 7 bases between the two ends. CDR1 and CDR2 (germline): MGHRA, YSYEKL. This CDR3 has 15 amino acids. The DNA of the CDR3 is TGCGCCAGCAGCCAAGATTACAGAAACACCGGGGAGCTGTTTTTT. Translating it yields CASSQDYRNTGELFF.

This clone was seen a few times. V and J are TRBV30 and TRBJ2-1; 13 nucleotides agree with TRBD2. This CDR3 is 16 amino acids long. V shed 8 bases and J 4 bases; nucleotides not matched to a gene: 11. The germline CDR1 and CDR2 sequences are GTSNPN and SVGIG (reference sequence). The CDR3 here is CATRGTSGALYNEQFF. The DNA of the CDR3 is TGTGCCACCCGAGGGACTAGCGGGGCCCTTTACAATGAGCAGTTCTTC.

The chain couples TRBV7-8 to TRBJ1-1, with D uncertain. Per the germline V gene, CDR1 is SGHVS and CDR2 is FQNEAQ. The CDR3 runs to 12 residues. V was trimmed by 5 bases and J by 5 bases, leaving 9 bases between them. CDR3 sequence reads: CASSQWGTEAFF. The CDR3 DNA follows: TGTGCCAGCAGCCAATGGGGAACTGAAGCTTTCTTT.

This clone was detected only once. CDR3 nucleotides: TGTGCCAGCAGATCGGCGGCCGGGGAGCTGTTTTTT. It yields the protein CASRSAAGELFF. V usage is TRBV7-9 and J usage is TRBJ2-2, with D hard to call. Germline V gene lookup returns CDR1 SEHNR and CDR2 FQNEAQ (reference sequence). V lost 6 bases and J lost 6, with 8 bases in between. The CDR3 has 12 residues.

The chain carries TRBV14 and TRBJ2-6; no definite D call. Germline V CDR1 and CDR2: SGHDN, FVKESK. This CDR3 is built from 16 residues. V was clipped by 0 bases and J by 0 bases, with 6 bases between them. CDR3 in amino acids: CASSQDLVSGANVLTF. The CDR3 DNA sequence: TGTGCCAGCAGCCAAGATTTGGTCTCTGGGGCCAACGTCCTGACTTTC.

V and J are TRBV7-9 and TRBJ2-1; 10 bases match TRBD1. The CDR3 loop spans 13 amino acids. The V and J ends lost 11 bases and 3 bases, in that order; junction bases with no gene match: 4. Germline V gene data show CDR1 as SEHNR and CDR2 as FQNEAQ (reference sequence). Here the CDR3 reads CACDRGLYNEQFF. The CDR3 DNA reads TGTGCCTGCGACAGGGGGCTCTACAATGAGCAGTTCTTC.

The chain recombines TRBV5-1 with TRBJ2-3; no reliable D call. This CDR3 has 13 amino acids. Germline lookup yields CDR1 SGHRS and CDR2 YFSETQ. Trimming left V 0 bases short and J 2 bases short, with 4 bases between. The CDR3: CASSLAATDTQYF. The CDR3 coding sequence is TGCGCCAGCAGCTTGGCGGCCACAGATACGCAGTATTTT.

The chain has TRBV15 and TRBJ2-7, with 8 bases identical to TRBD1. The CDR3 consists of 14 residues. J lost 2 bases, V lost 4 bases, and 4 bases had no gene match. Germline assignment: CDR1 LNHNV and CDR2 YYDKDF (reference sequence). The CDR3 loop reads CATSIRDRPYEQYF. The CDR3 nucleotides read TGTGCCACCAGCATCCGGGACAGGCCCTACGAGCAGTACTTC. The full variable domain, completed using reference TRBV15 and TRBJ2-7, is DAMVIQNPRYQVTQFGKPVTLSCSQTLNHNVMYWYQQKSSQAPKLLFHYYDKDFNNEADTPDNFQSRRPNTSFCFLDIRSPGLGDTAMYLCATSIRDRPYEQYFGPGTRLTVT.

DNA of the CDR3: TGCAGCGTTGAAGAAAACTCTGGAAACACCATATATTTT. Its translation: CSVEENSGNTIYF. The chain links TRBV29-1 to TRBJ1-3; D remains ambiguous. This CDR3 has 13 residues. V was clipped by 0 bases and J by 0 bases, with 3 bases between them. Looked up from germline, CDR1 is SQVTM and CDR2 is ANQGSEA.

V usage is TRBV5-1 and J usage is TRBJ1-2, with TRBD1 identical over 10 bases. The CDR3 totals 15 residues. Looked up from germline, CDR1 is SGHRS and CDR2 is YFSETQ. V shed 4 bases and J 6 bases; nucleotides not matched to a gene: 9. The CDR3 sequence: CASSITGQGSHGYTF. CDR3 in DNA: TGCGCCAGCAGCATAACGGGACAGGGGAGCCATGGCTACACCTTC.

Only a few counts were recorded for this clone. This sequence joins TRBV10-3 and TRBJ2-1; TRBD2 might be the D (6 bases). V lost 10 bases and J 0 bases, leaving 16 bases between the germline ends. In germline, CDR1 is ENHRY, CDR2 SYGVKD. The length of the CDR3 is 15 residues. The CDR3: CATGGLGGSYNEQFF. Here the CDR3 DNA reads TGTGCCACCGGAGGGCTGGGGGGCTCCTACAATGAGCAGTTCTTC.